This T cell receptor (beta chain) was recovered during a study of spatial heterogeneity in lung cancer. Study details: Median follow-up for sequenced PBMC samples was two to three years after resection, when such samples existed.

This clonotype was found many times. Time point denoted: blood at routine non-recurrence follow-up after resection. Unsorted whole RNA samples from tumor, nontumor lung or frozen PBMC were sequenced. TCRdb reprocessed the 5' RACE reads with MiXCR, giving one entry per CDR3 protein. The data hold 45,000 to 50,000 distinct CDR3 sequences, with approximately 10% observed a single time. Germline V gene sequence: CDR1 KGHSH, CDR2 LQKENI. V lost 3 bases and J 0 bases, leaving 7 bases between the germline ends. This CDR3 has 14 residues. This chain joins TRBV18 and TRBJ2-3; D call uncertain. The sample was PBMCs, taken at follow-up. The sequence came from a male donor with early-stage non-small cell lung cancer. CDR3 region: CASSPDGSTDTQYF. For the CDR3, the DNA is TGTGCCAGCTCACCGGACGGGAGCACAGATACGCAGTATTTT.